A selection of T cell receptor beta chains follows, all from one sample in a study of blood T cell repertoires in COVID-19. Profiled with immunoSEQ multiplex PCR; TCRdb holds only in-frame clones, not every one. The table lists some 290,000 clones, around 81% of them singletons. The source material was peripheral blood. All receptors come from a woman aged 55-69 years with active or convalescent COVID-19. Each CDR3 is given with its conserved first and last residue. The D gene is left open where the match is weak. Size is omitted from some rows. Given values are once, few, many or a class for expanded clones.

j_call clone_size v_call d_call cdr3_aa cdr3_nt
TRBJ1-1 once TRBV27 - CASSTRVEAFF TGTGCCAGCAGCACCAGGGTGGAAGCTTTCTTT
TRBJ2-5 - TRBV7-6 - CASSLGRQSRIRETQYF TGTGCCAGCAGCTTAGGGAGGCAGAGTCGGATAAGAGAGACCCAGTACTTC
TRBJ1-2 - TRBV9 - CASSLRGQRGYTF TGTGCCAGCAGCCTTAGGGGCCAGAGGGGCTACACCTTC
TRBJ2-1 - TRBV5-1 TRBD1 CASSEGQGTITIYNEQFF TGCGCCAGCAGCGAGGGACAGGGCACGATTACTATCTACAATGAGCAGTTCTTC
TRBJ2-5 - TRBV5-1 TRBD1 CASSPPGQQETQYF TGCGCCAGCAGCCCTCCGGGACAGCAAGAGACCCAGTACTTC
TRBJ1-1 - TRBV2 - CASRGTENTEAFF TGTGCCAGCAGGGGGACTGAGAACACTGAAGCTTTCTTT
TRBJ1-1 - TRBV6-2/TRBV6-3 - CASSYPTGMNTEAFF TGTGCCAGCAGTTACCCAACGGGGATGAACACTGAAGCTTTCTTT
TRBJ2-7 - TRBV6-4 TRBD1 CASSDRGQYEQYF TGTGCCAGCAGTGACAGGGGGCAGTACGAGCAGTACTTC
TRBJ2-2 few TRBV7-2 - CASSSWTPGTGELFF TGTGCCAGCAGCTCATGGACACCAGGGACCGGGGAGCTGTTTTTT
TRBJ2-7 - TRBV23-1 TRBD2 CASSQCRQRDYEQYF TGCGCCAGCAGTCAATGTAGGCAGCGGGACTACGAGCAGTACTTC
TRBJ2-5 - TRBV15 TRBD1 CATSRDRGRVTQYF TGTGCCACCAGCAGGGACAGGGGGAGGGTGACCCAGTACTTC
TRBJ2-3 - TRBV3-1/TRBV3-2 TRBD2 CASSPTLSAGGKRDTQYF TGTGCCAGCAGCCCAACCCTTTCGGCGGGGGGAAAGAGAGATACGCAGTATTTT
TRBJ1-1 - TRBV29-1 - CSVAPLSDTEAFF TGCAGCGTTGCCCCTCTTTCCGACACTGAAGCTTTCTTT
TRBJ2-7 - TRBV18 TRBD1 CASSPTGVEQYF TGTGCCAGCTCACCGACAGGGGTCGAGCAGTACTTC
TRBJ2-2 - TRBV20-1 TRBD2 CSASGASGGAGGELFF TGCAGTGCTAGTGGGGCCAGCGGGGGGGCTGGCGGGGAGCTGTTTTTT
TRBJ2-5 - TRBV4-3 - CASSQGRGETQYF TGCGCCAGCAGCCAGGGAAGGGGGGAGACCCAGTACTTC
TRBJ2-3 - TRBV9 - CASSVGRGRVGTDTQYF TGTGCCAGCAGCGTGGGCCGTGGCCGAGTCGGCACAGATACGCAGTATTTT
TRBJ2-5 - TRBV6-1 TRBD2 CASSGTFLAGGLETQYF TGTGCCAGCAGTGGAACCTTTCTAGCGGGGGGACTGGAGACCCAGTACTTC
TRBJ2-3 - TRBV6-1 TRBD2 CASRKGGLGTDTQYF TGTGCCAGCAGAAAAGGCGGACTAGGCACAGATACGCAGTATTTT
TRBJ2-2 - TRBV6-5 - CASSYSKQTTGELFF TGTGCCAGCAGTTACTCGAAACAGACCACCGGGGAGCTGTTTTTT
TRBJ2-5 - TRBV2 TRBD2 CASKGLAGPTETQYF TGTGCCAGCAAGGGACTAGCGGGGCCAACCGAGACCCAGTACTTC
TRBJ1-2 - TRBV28 - CASSSPNYGYTF TGTGCCAGCAGTTCCCCGAACTATGGCTACACCTTC
TRBJ1-2 few TRBV10-3 - CAISESRGLFYGYTF TGTGCCATCAGTGAGTCAAGGGGGTTATTCTATGGCTACACCTTC
TRBJ1-1 - TRBV29-1 TRBD1 CSVPDRGTPNTEAFF TGCAGCGTCCCAGACAGGGGGACACCGAACACTGAAGCTTTCTTT
TRBJ1-1 - TRBV10-3 TRBD1 CAISESQGATEAFF TGTGCCATCAGTGAGTCCCAGGGGGCCACTGAAGCTTTCTTT
TRBJ1-1 - TRBV12-3/TRBV12-4 - CASSYSPPTEAFF TGTGCCAGCAGTTATTCTCCCCCCACTGAAGCTTTCTTT
TRBJ1-2 few TRBV5-4 TRBD1 CASSLGQGIYGYTF TGTGCCAGCAGCTTGGGACAGGGAATCTATGGCTACACCTTC
TRBJ1-1 once TRBV7-3 - CASSLKTTGNTEAFF TGTGCCAGCAGCTTAAAGACGACAGGGAACACTGAAGCTTTCTTT
TRBJ1-5 - TRBV16 TRBD1 CASSQSGTDRAHQPQHF TGTGCCAGCAGCCAATCTGGGACCGACAGGGCCCATCAGCCCCAGCATTTT
TRBJ2-7 once TRBV27 TRBD2 CASSLSTGLAGPYEQYF TGTGCCAGCAGTTTATCGACGGGACTAGCGGGACCGTACGAGCAGTACTTC
TRBJ2-3 - TRBV5-4 - CASSLSLPSTDTQYF TGTGCCAGCAGCTTGTCCCTCCCCAGCACAGATACGCAGTATTTT
TRBJ2-1 - TRBV16 TRBD2 CASRAGGSYNEQFF TGTGCCAGCCGCGCGGGGGGTTCCTACAATGAGCAGTTCTTC
TRBJ1-2 - TRBV30 TRBD1 CAWRLGQGHGYTF TGTGCCTGGAGACTGGGACAGGGGCATGGCTACACCTTC
TRBJ2-7 - TRBV5-4 TRBD2 CASSSGTDYEQYF TGTGCCAGCAGCAGCGGGACTGACTACGAGCAGTACTTC
TRBJ2-3 few TRBV2 TRBD2 CASRFGLAGFTDTQYF TGTGCCAGCAGGTTTGGACTAGCGGGGTTTACAGATACGCAGTATTTT